These 5 T cell receptor beta chains originate from one sample sequenced in a study of beta chain bispecific antibodies for T cell cancers. Study-wide points: In these mixed samples, most targeted TRBV reads derived from the leukemia cell line.

Expansion lasted approximately 3 days, with either anti-CD3 antibody OKT3 or CD3/CD28 beads. TCRdb fed the 5' RACE reads into MiXCR, producing one record per CDR3 protein. The profile shows roughly 15,000 distinct CDR3 sequences, approximately 2% of them singletons. Antigens for these TCRs are unknown. Sequenced input: healthy donor T cells cultured with leukemia cells. These receptors all stem from a human donor in good health. Some clones in this sample may be carry-over from other donors' samples.

This clonotype was observed many times. The rearrangement uses TRBV5-1 and TRBJ1-1, with 8 bases fitting TRBD1. The J segment lost 6 bases and the V segment lost 3 bases, leaving 10 bases of the junction unmatched. In germline, CDR1 is SGHRS, CDR2 YFSETQ. The CDR3 length is 15 residues. The CDR3 here is CASSSRTGTVAEAFF. In nucleotides, the CDR3 is TGCGCCAGCAGCTCAAGGACAGGGACGGTCGCTGAAGCTTTCTTT. Filled out from reference TRBV5-1 and TRBJ1-1, the complete variable domain reads KAGVTQTPRYLIKTRGQQVTLSCSPISGHRSVSWYQQTPGQGLQFLFEYFSETQRNKGNFPGRFSGRQFSNSRSEMNVSTLELGDSALYLCASSSRTGTVAEAFFGQGTRLTVV.

This clonotype was seen ten or more times. The chain employs TRBV15 and TRBJ2-1, with 7 nucleotides matching TRBD1. CDR3 length: 18 amino acids. CDR1 is LNHNV, CDR2 YYDKDF, per germline (reference sequence). V dropped 6 bases and J dropped 6; count of bases not matched to a gene: 20. This chain's CDR3 is CATRERGSGQAKGNEQFF. The CDR3 nucleotides read TGTGCCACCAGGGAGAGGGGATCCGGACAGGCCAAGGGCAATGAGCAGTTCTTC. Filled out from reference TRBV15 and TRBJ2-1, the complete variable domain reads DAMVIQNPRYQVTQFGKPVTLSCSQTLNHNVMYWYQQKSSQAPKLLFHYYDKDFNNEADTPDNFQSRRPNTSFCFLDIRSPGLGDTAMYLCATRERGSGQAKGNEQFFGPGTRLTVL.

This clonotype came up many times. The J gene is TRBJ1-1, the V gene TRBV3-1; no reliable D call. CDR1 and CDR2 (germline): LGHDT, YNNKEL (reference sequence). V shed 1 base and J shed 5 bases, with 5 bases lying between them. CDR3 size: 12 residues. DNA of the CDR3: TGTGCCAGCAGCCAAGGGTTAACTGAAGCTTTCTTT. Protein sequence: CASSQGLTEAFF.

This clonotype was seen a few times. The chain employs TRBV5-1 and TRBJ2-7, with 10 bases aligning to TRBD1. The germline V gene encodes CDR1 SGHRS and CDR2 YFSETQ. The CDR3 extends over 19 amino acids. After removal of 0 bases from V and 5 bases from J, the junction contained 17 bases not matched to a gene. CDR3 DNA sequence: TGCGCCAGCAGCTTGGGATTGCGACAGGGGGCGAAGAATTTCCACGAGCAGTACTTC. This translates into CASSLGLRQGAKNFHEQYF.

The sample holds many counts of this clonotype. The V call is TRBV4-1, the J call TRBJ2-5; D possibly corresponds to TRBD1 (5 bases). Trimming removed 4 bases from V and 1 base from J, with 10 bases in between. Germline V gives CDR1 MGHRA, CDR2 YSYEKL. The CDR3 length is 14 residues. This CDR3 is CASSRIDSQETQYF. CDR3 nucleotide sequence: TGCGCCAGCAGCCGAATCGACAGCCAAGAGACCCAGTACTTC.